Sequencing of this T cell receptor (beta chain) was carried out in a study of blood T cell repertoires in COVID-19. Sequencing was performed with immunoSEQ multiplex PCR; in TCRdb, only in-frame clones are kept and a portion is missing. This table holds roughly 140,000 clones, about 80% found once. Participants were placed into cohorts based on the clinical history they reported. Germline CDR1 and CDR2: SGHNT and YYREEE (reference sequence). This CDR3 region has 15 residues. Trimming cost V 3 bases and J 1 base, with 13 bases left between them. Sequencing was done on a sample of PBMCs or T cells enriched from blood (not recorded which). The chain couples TRBV5-4 to TRBJ2-5, with a tentative D call TRBD1 (6 bases). This receptor was taken from a man aged 45-65 years in a cohort exposed to, infected with or recovered from COVID-19 (not recorded which). CDR3 nucleotides: TGTGCCAGCAGCTGGTCAGGGGTTTCCCAAGAGACCCAGTACTTC. Protein product: CASSWSGVSQETQYF.